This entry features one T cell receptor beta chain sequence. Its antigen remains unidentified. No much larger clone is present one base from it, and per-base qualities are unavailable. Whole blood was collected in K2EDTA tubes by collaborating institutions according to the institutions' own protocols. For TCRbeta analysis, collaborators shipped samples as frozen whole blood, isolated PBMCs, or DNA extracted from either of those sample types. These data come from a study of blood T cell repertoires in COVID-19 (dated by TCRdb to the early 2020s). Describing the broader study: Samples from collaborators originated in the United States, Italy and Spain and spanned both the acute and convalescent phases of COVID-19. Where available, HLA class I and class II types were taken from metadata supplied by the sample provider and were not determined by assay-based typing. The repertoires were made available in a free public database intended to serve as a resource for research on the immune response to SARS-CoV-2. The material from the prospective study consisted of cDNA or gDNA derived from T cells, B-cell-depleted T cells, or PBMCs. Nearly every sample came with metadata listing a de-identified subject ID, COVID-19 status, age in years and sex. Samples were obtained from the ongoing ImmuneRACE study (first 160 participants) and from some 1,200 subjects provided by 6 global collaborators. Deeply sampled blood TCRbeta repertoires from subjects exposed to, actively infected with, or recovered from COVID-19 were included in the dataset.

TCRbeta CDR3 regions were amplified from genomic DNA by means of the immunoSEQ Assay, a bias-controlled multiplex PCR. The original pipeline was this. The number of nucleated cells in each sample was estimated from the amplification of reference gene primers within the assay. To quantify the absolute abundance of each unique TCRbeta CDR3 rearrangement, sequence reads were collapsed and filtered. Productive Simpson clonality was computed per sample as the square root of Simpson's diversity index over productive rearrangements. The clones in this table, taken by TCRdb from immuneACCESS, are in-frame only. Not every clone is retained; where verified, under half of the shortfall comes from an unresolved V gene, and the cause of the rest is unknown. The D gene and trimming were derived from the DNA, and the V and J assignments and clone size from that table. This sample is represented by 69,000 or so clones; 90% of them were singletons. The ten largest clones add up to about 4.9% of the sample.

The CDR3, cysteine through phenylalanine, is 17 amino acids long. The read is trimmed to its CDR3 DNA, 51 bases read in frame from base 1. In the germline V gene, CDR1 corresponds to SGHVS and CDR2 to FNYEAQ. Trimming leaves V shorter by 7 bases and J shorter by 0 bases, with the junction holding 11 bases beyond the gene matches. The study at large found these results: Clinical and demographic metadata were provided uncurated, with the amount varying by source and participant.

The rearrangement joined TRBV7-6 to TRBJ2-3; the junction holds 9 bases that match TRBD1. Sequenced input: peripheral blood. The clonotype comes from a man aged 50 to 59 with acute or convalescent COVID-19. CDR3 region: CASTAGQGILSTDTQYF. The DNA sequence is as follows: TGTGCCAGCACCGCGGGACAGGGAATCCTTAGCACAGATACGCAGTATTTT.